These 8 T cell receptor beta chains were all obtained from the same sample, sequenced in a study of OX40 agonist ivuxolimab in advanced cancers. TCRdb's copy holds only in-frame clones and misses some; the assay was immunoSEQ multiplex PCR. The sample has tens of thousands of clones; about 87% are singletons. The sequences come from CD4+ or CD8+ T cells sorted from blood, collected in a trial of the OX40 agonist ivuxolimab. These receptors all come from an adult with an advanced solid tumor such as melanoma, head and neck, liver or kidney cancer.

This clone was picked up a small number of times. The chain joins TRBV5-4 to TRBJ1-2; D is undetermined. The CDR3 has 15 amino acids. Germline V gene data show CDR1 as SGHNT and CDR2 as YYREEE (reference sequence). Trimming took 6 bases from V and 2 from J, leaving 17 bases between them. CDR3 sequence (DNA): TGTGCCAGCACCGCGGACGGGCTGGGCAACTATGGCTACACCTTC. Protein: CASTADGLGNYGYTF.

The chain is built from TRBV19 and TRBJ1-1; D may be TRBD1 (5 bases). V was trimmed by 1 base and J by 2 bases, leaving 14 bases between them. Germline loops: CDR1 LNHDA, CDR2 SQIVND (reference sequence). CDR3 length equals 16 residues. The CDR3 nucleotides are TGTGCCAGTAGTATAGGTCTTGGGGGAGGAAACACTGAAGCTTTCTTT. Translation gives CASSIGLGGGNTEAFF.

The chain employs TRBV30 and TRBJ1-5; no definite D call. This CDR3 has 12 residues. V gave up 0 bases and J gave up 2 bases, with 2 bases separating them. In germline, CDR1 is GTSNPN, CDR2 SVGIG (reference sequence). CDR3 nucleotide sequence: TGTGCCTGGAGTGTGGGCAATCAGCCCCAGCATTTT. Translated: CAWSVGNQPQHF.

This clone was found once. The chain combines TRBV2 with TRBJ2-7, with 7 bases fitting TRBD2. With V trimmed by 7 bases and J by 0 bases, 3 bases remained unmatched. CDR1 is SNHLY, CDR2 FYNNEI, per germline. CDR3 size: 13 residues. The CDR3 here is CASNSGISYEQYF. CDR3 nucleotide sequence: TGTGCCAGCAACAGCGGGATCTCCTACGAGCAGTACTTC.

The chain couples TRBV11-3 to TRBJ1-5; 8 bases are shared with TRBD1. Germline-derived CDR1 and CDR2 are SGHNT and YENEEA. The CDR3 has 14 residues. The J segment lost 6 bases and the V segment lost 5 bases, leaving 6 bases of the junction unmatched. The CDR3 loop is CASSTDRVGQPQHF. In DNA, the CDR3 is TGTGCCAGCAGCACGGACAGGGTGGGTCAGCCCCAGCATTTT. The full variable domain, in which reference TRBV11-3 and TRBJ1-5 provide the parts outside the CDR3, is EAGVVQSPRYKIIEKKQPVAFWCNPISGHNTLYWYLQNLGQGPELLIRYENEEAVDDSQLPKDRFSAERLKGVDSTLKIQPAELGDSAVYLCASSTDRVGQPQHFGDGTRLSIL.

V gene TRBV5-4 combines with J gene TRBJ2-7; TRBD1 aligns across 9 bases. Germline V CDR1 and CDR2: SGHNT, YYREEE (reference sequence). Losses at the gene ends were 4 bases for V and 1 base for J; bases not matched to a gene: 12. The CDR3 has 17 amino acids. CDR3 amino acids: CASSEDKPGQGSYEQYF. The CDR3 DNA reads TGTGCCAGCAGCGAGGACAAACCGGGACAGGGTTCCTACGAGCAGTACTTC.

The chain carries TRBV18 and TRBJ1-3; possibly TRBD1 for D (6 bases). Germline V CDR1 and CDR2: KGHSH, LQKENI. The CDR3 extends over 16 amino acids. Trimming pared 3 bases from V and 0 bases from J, leaving 12 bases between. CDR3 bases: TGTGCCAGCTCACCCGGGGCAGGGGCCTCTGGAAACACCATATATTTT. Translated, it gives CASSPGAGASGNTIYF.

Here the CDR3 DNA reads TGTGCCAGCAGCTTAGACAGGGCCCTTCGCAATGAGCAGTTCTTC. Translating it yields CASSLDRALRNEQFF. This chain links TRBV7-2 with TRBJ2-1, with D perhaps matching TRBD1 (6 bases). This CDR3 is built from 15 residues. Trimming pared 1 base from V and 6 bases from J, leaving 13 bases between. Per germline, CDR1 SGHTA and CDR2 FQGNSA.